This TCR beta chain was captured by sequencing in a study of T cell responses to AZD1222 COVID-19 vaccine. Points from the study as a whole: Vaccination with two AZD1222 doses was followed by a rise in Spike-specific TCR breadth and depth.

TCRdb's table, derived via immunoSEQ multiplex PCR, lists solely in-frame clones and lacks some. The table includes approximately 120,000 clones, around 87% detected once. CDR3 length: 14 amino acids. CDR1 MNHNY and CDR2 SVGAGI come from the germline V gene (reference sequence). The V gene end was trimmed by 5 bases and the J gene end by 5 bases; junction bases not matched to a gene: 5. Details on this clone: The antigen remains unidentified.

The J gene is TRBJ2-2, the V gene TRBV6-6; 7 positions agree with TRBD1. The clonotype comes from an adult who received the AZD1222 COVID-19 vaccine. The source was peripheral blood, collected 28 days after the second AZD1222 dose. The CDR3 spells CASSTRTGTGELFF. CDR3 DNA sequence: TGTGCCAGCAGTACTCGGACAGGAACCGGGGAGCTGTTTTTT.